These T cell receptor beta chains were read from a single sample in a study of CD8+CD57+ T cells in acquired aplastic anemia. TCRdb itself ran the reads through MiXCR, one entry per CDR3 protein. The sample yields 150,000 to 200,000 distinct CDR3 sequences, around 50% seen once. The specimen sequenced was sorted CD4+, CD8+, or CD8+CD57+ T cells (not recorded which) from PBMCs. The receptors derive from a human donor with aplastic anemia. Each CDR3 is given with its conserved first and last residue. A D gene is named only where the DNA matches it firmly. Part of the rows lack a size; the others show once, few, many or a class for expanded clones.

V: TRBV7-2
size: many
J: TRBJ1-2
D: TRBD1
DNA: TGTGCCAGCAGCTTAGCCGACAGGGGGCGACCCTATGGCTACACCTTC
CDR3: CASSLADRGRPYGYTF

V: TRBV20-1
size: NA
J: TRBJ2-3
D: NA
DNA: TGCAGTGCTCATAACACAGATACGCAGTATTTT
CDR3: CSAHNTDTQYF

V: TRBV18
size: many
J: TRBJ1-6
D: NA
DNA: TGTGCCAGCTCGCCAGGGGATCAGGATTCACCCCTCCACTTT
CDR3: CASSPGDQDSPLHF

V: TRBV10-3
size: NA
J: TRBJ2-1
D: TRBD1
DNA: TGTGCCATCAGTGAGTCGGACAGGGACAATGAGCAGTTCTTC
CDR3: CAISESDRDNEQFF

V: TRBV2
size: NA
J: TRBJ2-7
D: NA
DNA: TGTGCCAGCAGTGAAGGATCTTACGAGCAGTACTTC
CDR3: CASSEGSYEQYF

V: TRBV6-1
size: many
J: TRBJ2-1
D: NA
DNA: TGTGCCAGCAGTGATATTGGGGGCGCCTACAATGAGCAGTTCTTC
CDR3: CASSDIGGAYNEQFF

V: TRBV11-3
size: many
J: TRBJ2-7
D: TRBD2
DNA: TGTGCCAGCAGCTTAACTAGCGGGAGTGATACCTACGAGCAGTACTTC
CDR3: CASSLTSGSDTYEQYF

V: TRBV20-1
size: NA
J: TRBJ2-3
D: NA
DNA: TGCAGTCCTGGCCCTACAGATACGCAGTATTTT
CDR3: CSPGPTDTQYF

V: TRBV27
size: few
J: TRBJ1-2
D: NA
DNA: TGTGCCAGCAGCCCCCCAGGTAGGGGCCTCTATGGCTACACCTTC
CDR3: CASSPPGRGLYGYTF

V: TRBV19
size: NA
J: TRBJ2-5
D: TRBD1
DNA: TGTGCCAGTAGCGACGGGACAGTTGGGGCCCAGTACTTC
CDR3: CASSDGTVGAQYF

V: TRBV9
size: many
J: TRBJ1-1
D: TRBD1
DNA: TGTGCCAGCAGCTCACGACAGGGGGTTGGGACTGAAGCTTTCTTT
CDR3: CASSSRQGVGTEAFF

V: TRBV7-3
size: NA
J: TRBJ2-7
D: TRBD1
DNA: TGTGCCAGCACCTACGCCGGGACAGGCTATGACGAGCAGTACTTC
CDR3: CASTYAGTGYDEQYF

V: TRBV13
size: many
J: TRBJ2-7
D: TRBD1
DNA: TGTGCCAGCAGCTTCCGGGACAGGGGGCCCGAGCAGTACTTC
CDR3: CASSFRDRGPEQYF

V: TRBV25-1
size: many
J: TRBJ2-2
D: TRBD1
DNA: TGTGCCAGCAGTCCCCTGGGGACAGGGTGGAACACCGGGGAGCTGTTTTTT
CDR3: CASSPLGTGWNTGELFF

V: TRBV16
size: many
J: TRBJ1-6
D: NA
DNA: TGTGCCAGCAGCCATCGGACGGGAAATTCACCCCTCCACTTT
CDR3: CASSHRTGNSPLHF

V: TRBV10-3
size: NA
J: TRBJ2-7
D: TRBD1
DNA: TGTGCCATCAGTGAGTTGGGACAGAGTTACGAGCAGTACTTC
CDR3: CAISELGQSYEQYF

V: TRBV11-2
size: NA
J: TRBJ2-7
D: NA
DNA: TGTGCCAGCAGCTTAGCCGGGATTGACTACGAGCAGTACTTC
CDR3: CASSLAGIDYEQYF